Detailed here is one T cell receptor (beta chain). Measured with immunoSEQ multiplex PCR; TCRdb has only the in-frame clones, and not every one. Of 33,000 or so clones in the sample, less than 80% were seen once. This specimen comes from a study of OX40 agonist ivuxolimab in advanced cancers. Germline CDR1 reads MGHRA; CDR2 reads YSYEKL. This CDR3 region has 15 residues. V lost 1 base, J lost 8 bases, and 15 bases lay in between. The receptor was derived from an adult with an advanced solid tumor such as melanoma, head and neck, liver or kidney cancer. This chain uses TRBV4-1 with TRBJ2-1; a possible D gene is TRBD2 (5 bases). This specimen consisted of CD4+ or CD8+ T cells sorted from blood, obtained in a trial of the OX40 agonist ivuxolimab. CDR3 coding DNA: TGCGCCAGCAGCCAAGTCTCTCCTAGCCCTCATGAGCAGTTCTTC. This sequence encodes CASSQVSPSPHEQFF.